The 11 T cell receptor beta chains presented below share a single source sample, sequenced in a study of T-cell reconstitution after alpha-beta-depleted transplantation in children. Using unique molecular identifiers, the investigators prepared the TCRbeta library. A single record per CDR3 protein comes from TCRdb applying MiXCR to the PCR reads. The table lists roughly 420,000 distinct CDR3 sequences, about 16% of them singletons, with under 30% in the top ten. The sample consisted of PBMCs, mostly from graft donor cells, taken 360 days after TCRalphabeta/CD19-depleted stem cell transplant. The receptors originated from a boy under two years old who had a stem cell transplant for Wiskott-Aldrich syndrome, so the T cells may come from the graft donor.

The rearrangement links TRBV20-1 to TRBJ2-2, with D maybe TRBD1 (7 bases). This CDR3 region has 13 residues. CDR1 DFQATT and CDR2 SNEGSKA come from the germline V gene (reference sequence). The V end was cut by 3 bases, the J end by 8 bases, with 13 bases between. CDR3 protein: CSAREGARGELFF. CDR3 sequence (DNA): TGCAGTGCTAGGGAGGGGGCGCGGGGGGAGCTGTTTTTT.

This clonotype showed up just a few times. V usage is TRBV18 and J usage is TRBJ1-5; tentatively, D is TRBD1 (6 bases). Germline V gives CDR1 KGHSH, CDR2 LQKENI. V shed 3 bases and J shed 2 bases, with 11 bases lying between them. CDR3 size: 15 residues. The CDR3 is CASSPWPGGNQPQHF. The CDR3 coding sequence is TGTGCCAGCTCACCGTGGCCAGGGGGCAATCAGCCCCAGCATTTT.

The chain has TRBV12-3 or TRBV12-4 and TRBJ2-5, with no clear D. The CDR3 is 15 amino acids. V lost 3 bases and J lost 6, with 17 bases in between. The CDR3 spells CASSFSFMGSQTQYF. In DNA, the CDR3 is TGTGCCAGCAGTTTCTCCTTTATGGGGTCGCAGACCCAGTACTTC.

This clonotype was recorded a few times. The rearrangement links TRBV20-1 to TRBJ2-2; 9 bases are a match to TRBD1. Germline CDR1 DFQATT, CDR2 SNEGSKA (reference sequence). The CDR3 extends over 17 amino acids. The chain's CDR3 is CRRSREKQGARTGELFF. The CDR3 DNA reads TGCAGGCGGTCGAGAGAGAAACAGGGGGCTCGAACCGGGGAGCTGTTTTTT.

This clonotype has only a few counts. The V and J genes are TRBV27 and TRBJ2-7; tentative D call: TRBD1 (5 bases). The CDR3 sequence is 16 residues long. V was pared by 5 bases and J by 2 bases, with 19 bases between. The germline V gene encodes CDR1 MNHEY and CDR2 SMNVEV (reference sequence). The CDR3, as DNA: TGTGCCAGCAGTCTTACCCCCAGGACACCGACCTACGAGCAGTACTTC. Translating it yields CASSLTPRTPTYEQYF.

The sample holds a few counts of this clonotype. The chain couples TRBV29-1 to TRBJ1-1; D is ambiguous. This CDR3 has 13 residues. Deletions cut 7 bases from V and 0 bases from J, with 12 bases between. Germline V gene sequence: CDR1 SQVTM, CDR2 ANQGSEA. CDR3 loop: CSGLRRMNTEAFF. CDR3 coding DNA: TGCAGCGGCTTACGCAGGATGAACACTGAAGCTTTCTTT.

The chain joins TRBV20-1 to TRBJ2-7; 8 bases align to TRBD1. This CDR3 spans 11 amino acids. From germline, CDR1 is DFQATT and CDR2 SNEGSKA (reference sequence). The junction had 4 bases not matched to a gene; V was cut back by 7 bases and J by 5 bases. The CDR3 loop is CSEQGVNEQYF. The CDR3 region has the DNA TGCAGTGAACAGGGGGTCAACGAGCAGTACTTC.

In this sample, this clonotype turned up many times. J is TRBJ2-3 and V is TRBV5-1; no clear D gene. Deletions cut 0 bases from V and 1 base from J, with 6 bases between. Germline CDR1 SGHRS, CDR2 YFSETQ. CDR3 size: 14 residues. The CDR3 loop is CASSLETGTDTQYF. The CDR3 DNA follows: TGCGCCAGCAGCTTGGAAACAGGCACAGATACGCAGTATTTT.

This clonotype has just a few counts. This chain connects TRBV7-9 to TRBJ2-7; TRBD2 aligns across 10 bases. Germline V gene sequence: CDR1 SEHNR, CDR2 FQNEAQ (reference sequence). With V trimmed by 4 bases and J by 3 bases, 6 bases remained unmatched. The CDR3 contains 15 residues. CDR3 bases: TGTGCCAGCAGCTCCGGACTAGCGGAGCACTACGAGCAGTACTTC. Translated: CASSSGLAEHYEQYF.

The chain employs TRBV15 and TRBJ1-1; no clear D gene. CDR1 is LNHNV, CDR2 YYDKDF, per germline (reference sequence). The CDR3 spans 14 residues. Trimming pared 0 bases from V and 0 bases from J, leaving 5 bases between. CDR3: CATSRDRVNTEAFF. The DNA for the CDR3 is TGTGCCACCAGCAGAGATAGGGTGAACACTGAAGCTTTCTTT.

This clonotype turned up a few times. The chain uses TRBV12-3 or TRBV12-4 and TRBJ2-1, with 10 nucleotides matching TRBD1. This CDR3 has 13 residues. V trimming: 8 bases; J trimming: 5 bases; junction bases outside the gene matches: 3. The CDR3 here is CASRDRGHNEQFF. In DNA form, the CDR3 reads TGTGCCAGCCGGGACAGGGGCCACAATGAGCAGTTCTTC.